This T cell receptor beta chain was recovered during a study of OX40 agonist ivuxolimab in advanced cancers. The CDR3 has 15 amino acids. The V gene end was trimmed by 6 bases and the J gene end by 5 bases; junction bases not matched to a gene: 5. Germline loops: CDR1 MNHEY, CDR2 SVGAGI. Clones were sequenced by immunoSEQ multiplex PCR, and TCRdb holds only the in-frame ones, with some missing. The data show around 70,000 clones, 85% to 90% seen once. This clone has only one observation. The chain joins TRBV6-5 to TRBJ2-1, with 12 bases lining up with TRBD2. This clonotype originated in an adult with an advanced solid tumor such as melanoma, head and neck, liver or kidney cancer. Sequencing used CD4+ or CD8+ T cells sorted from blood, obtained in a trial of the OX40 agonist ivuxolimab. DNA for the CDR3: TGTGCCAGCAGCAATCTAGCGGGAGGGAACAATGAGCAGTTCTTC. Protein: CASSNLAGGNNEQFF.